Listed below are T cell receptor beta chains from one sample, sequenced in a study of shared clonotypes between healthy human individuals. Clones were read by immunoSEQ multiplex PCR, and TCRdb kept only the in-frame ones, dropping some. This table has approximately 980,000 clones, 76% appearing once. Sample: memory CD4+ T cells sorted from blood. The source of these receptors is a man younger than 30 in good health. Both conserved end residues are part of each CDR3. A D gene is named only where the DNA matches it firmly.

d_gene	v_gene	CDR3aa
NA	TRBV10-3	CAIREVDSPLHF
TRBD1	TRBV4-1	CASRPTGTGTYGYTF
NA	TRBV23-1	CASSQMAGNYEQYF
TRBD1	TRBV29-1	CSVGDSFFDQDGYTF
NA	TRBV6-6	CASSSPFRRGAYEQYF
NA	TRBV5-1	CASSSSSDTQYF
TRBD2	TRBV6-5	CASSYSRWGEGEQYF
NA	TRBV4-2	CASSLRAGDNNQPQHF
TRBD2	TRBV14	CASSQGQAGVLKTQYF
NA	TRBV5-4	CASSLQGGYEQYF
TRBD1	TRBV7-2	CASSQDRVSYEQYF
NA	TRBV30	CAWSEESTQYF
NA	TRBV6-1	CASSVSRQSPYGYTF
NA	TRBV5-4	CASSLGAGVGYNSPLHF
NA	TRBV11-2	CASSLDFGETQYF
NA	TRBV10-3	CASQGFPLQETQYF
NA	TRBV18	CASSPQSRSYEQYF
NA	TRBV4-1	CASSQDLVTTGELFF
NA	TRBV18	CASSRPEDSSYEQYF